The sequence of this T cell receptor beta chain was determined in a study of blood T cells in healthy people across ages. For the second PCR, which ran for about 6 to 11 cycles, a sample-barcoded 5' primer and a J-beta primer mix were used. TCRdb itself ran the 5' RACE reads through MiXCR, one entry per CDR3 protein. The table records around 1.5 million distinct CDR3 sequences, 42% of them present only once. V lost 4 bases and J lost 0, with 12 bases in between. The CDR3 sequence is 15 residues long. Germline V gene data show CDR1 as SEHNR and CDR2 as FQNEAQ (reference sequence). The sequence was collected from a woman aged 18-30 years in good health. The chain recombines TRBV7-9 with TRBJ1-1; D uncertain. Sequencing was carried out using blood. The CDR3 bases are TGTGCCAGCAGCTGGCTCGGGCTTTTGAACACTGAAGCTTTCTTT. It encodes CASSWLGLLNTEAFF.